These 18 T cell receptor beta chains were sequenced from one sample in a study of T cells after yellow fever vaccination. MiXCR was run by TCRdb on the 5' RACE reads, yielding one entry per CDR3 protein. The repertoire holds 55,000 or so distinct CDR3 sequences, with 6.6% as singletons. This sample comprised CD8+ T cells not binding an NS4B(214-222) dextramer, sorted from PBMCs, obtained approximately 47 days after the first yellow fever vaccination. The origin of the receptors is a man between 18 and 29 years old who received the YFV17D yellow fever vaccine.

Regarding this clonotype: This may stem from a read error, because a much larger clone lies one nucleotide away. This rearrangement joins TRBV5-1 to TRBJ2-1; TRBD1 is a possible D gene (6 bases). The CDR3 loop spans 14 amino acids. The germline V gene encodes CDR1 SGHRS and CDR2 YFSETQ. CDR3 sequence (DNA): TGCGCCAGCAGCCAAGGGGGAAGGTACACTGAGCAGTTCTTC. Amino acid sequence: CASSQGGRYTEQFF. The complete variable domain, with remaining parts taken from reference TRBV5-1 and TRBJ2-1, reads KAGVTQTPRYLIKTRGQQVTLSCSPISGHRSVSWYQQTPGQGLQFLFEYFSETQRNKGNFPGRFSGRQFSNSRSEMNVSTLELGDSALYLCASSQGGRYTEQFFGPGTRLTVL.

This clonotype was recorded a few times. The CDR3 DNA follows: TGCAGTGCTAGAGGCCTTGGGTCGGGGGATGCTGAAGCTTTCTTT. Translation gives CSARGLGSGDAEAFF. The chain employs TRBV20-1 and TRBJ1-1, with D perhaps matching TRBD1 (5 bases). The V end was cut by 1 base, the J end by 6 bases, with 18 bases between. The CDR3 covers 15 residues. From germline, CDR1 is DFQATT and CDR2 SNEGSKA (reference sequence).

The chain carries TRBV3-1 and TRBJ2-5; 10 nucleotides match TRBD2. Per the germline V gene, CDR1 is LGHDT and CDR2 is YNNKEL (reference sequence). The CDR3 extends over 15 amino acids. Trimming at V came to 7 bases and at J to 5 bases, leaving 10 bases not matched to a gene. The CDR3 region is CASTRSTSGVETQYF. CDR3 bases: TGTGCCAGCACCCGCAGCACTAGCGGGGTTGAGACCCAGTACTTC.

There are a few counts of this clonotype. The chain employs TRBV7-2 and TRBJ1-1; possibly TRBD1 for D (5 bases). There are 13 residues in the CDR3. V lost 5 bases and J lost 10, with 17 bases in between. The germline CDR1 and CDR2 sequences are SGHTA and FQGNSA. CDR3 sequence (DNA): TGTGCCAGCAGCCATCGTCCTATAACAGGAGCTTTCTTT. As protein: CASSHRPITGAFF.

This clonotype was recorded at least ten times. For the CDR3, the DNA is TGTGCCAGCAGTTTAAGGCGAGACACTGAAGCTTTCTTT. It translates to CASSLRRDTEAFF. The chain carries TRBV28 and TRBJ1-1; no clear D. The CDR3 covers 13 residues. Germline V CDR1 and CDR2: MDHEN, SYDVKM. V gave up 2 bases and J gave up 3 bases, with 7 bases separating them.

Ten or more counts support this clonotype. This chain links TRBV4-1 with TRBJ1-1, with D tentatively TRBD1 (6 bases). V was cut by 2 bases and J by 4 bases, with 14 bases left in between. Germline V CDR1 and CDR2: MGHRA, YSYEKL. The CDR3 spans 15 residues. As DNA, the CDR3 is TGCGCCAGCAGCCAAACTTCCAGGGGAGGCACTGAAGCTTTCTTT. This gives the protein CASSQTSRGGTEAFF.

The J gene is TRBJ2-1, the V gene TRBV4-3; D gene uncertain. Trimming left V 3 bases short and J 7 bases short, with 13 bases between. The CDR3 contains 14 residues. Germline V gene sequence: CDR1 LGHNA, CDR2 YSLEER. The CDR3 loop reads CASSHLKDPNEQFF. The CDR3 DNA reads as TGCGCCAGCAGCCATCTCAAGGACCCTAATGAGCAGTTCTTC.

This clonotype has a count of ten or more. The chain is built from TRBV5-1 and TRBJ2-2; D unclear. CDR1 and CDR2 (germline): SGHRS, YFSETQ. The CDR3 loop spans 13 amino acids. Trimming pared 4 bases from V and 2 bases from J, leaving 6 bases between. CDR3 region: CASSHGNTGELFF. CDR3 coding DNA: TGCGCCAGCAGCCACGGAAACACCGGGGAGCTGTTTTTT.

In DNA, the CDR3 is TGTGCCAGCAGTTTATGGCAGGGTGAAGATTCACCCCTCCACTTT. Translating gives CASSLWQGEDSPLHF. V is TRBV27 and J is TRBJ1-6; D might be TRBD1 (5 bases). From germline, CDR1 is MNHEY and CDR2 SMNVEV (reference sequence). The CDR3 is made up of 15 amino acids. V dropped 1 base and J dropped 8 bases, with 12 bases sitting between them.

This sequence joins TRBV12-3 or TRBV12-4 and TRBJ2-1; weak D call: TRBD1 (5 bases). The ends were cut back, 7 bases at V and 8 bases at J, with 9 bases in the middle. This CDR3 comprises 11 residues. The CDR3 sequence: CASTQGYEQFF. For the CDR3, the DNA is TGTGCCAGCACCCAGGGCTATGAGCAGTTCTTC.

The chain couples TRBV6-2 or TRBV6-3 to TRBJ1-1, with 8 bases matching TRBD1. Germline CDR1 reads MNHEY; CDR2 reads SVGEGT. Trimming took 0 bases from V and 5 from J; bases not matched to a gene: 2. The CDR3 is 14 amino acids. The DNA for the CDR3 is TGTGCCAGCAGTTACTCGACAGGGGTTACTGAAGCTTTCTTT. Its translation is CASSYSTGVTEAFF.

The CDR3 DNA reads TGTGCCAGCAGTTTAGAGGGGCCACACTACGAGCAGTACTTC. It translates to CASSLEGPHYEQYF. V usage is TRBV12-3 or TRBV12-4 and J usage is TRBJ2-7, with D possibly being TRBD1 (5 bases). The CDR3 consists of 14 residues. Trimming shortened V by 1 base and J by 3 bases, and 10 bases separated the two germline ends.

This clonotype was counted many times. The V call is TRBV27, the J call TRBJ1-1; no reliable D call. Trimming removed 7 bases at V and 4 bases at J, with 13 bases between. The CDR3 runs 13 residues. The germline V gene has CDR1 MNHEY and CDR2 SMNVEV (reference sequence). CDR3 DNA sequence: TGTGCCAGCACCTCTCCCGGAGGCACTGAAGCTTTCTTT. Protein: CASTSPGGTEAFF.

This chain uses TRBV6-5 with TRBJ2-3, with D maybe TRBD2 (5 bases). Germline CDR1 and CDR2: MNHEY and SVGAGI. The CDR3 runs 16 residues. V gave up 2 bases and J gave up 5 bases, with 17 bases separating them. The chain's CDR3 is CASSYDASYRGDTQYF. The DNA of the CDR3 is TGTGCCAGCAGTTACGACGCCTCATACCGGGGAGATACGCAGTATTTT.

J is TRBJ1-2 and V is TRBV6-5; possibly TRBD1 for D (6 bases). This CDR3 comprises 13 residues. Trimming left V 6 bases short and J 2 bases short, with 10 bases between. Germline lookup yields CDR1 MNHEY and CDR2 SVGAGI. The CDR3 region has the DNA TGTGCCAGCAGCCAAACAGGGAACTATGGCTACACCTTC. Protein product: CASSQTGNYGYTF.

This clonotype was seen ten or more times. The J gene is TRBJ1-4, the V gene TRBV5-6, with unresolved D. Germline V gene sequence: CDR1 SGHDT, CDR2 YYEEEE. The V and J ends lost 5 bases and 8 bases respectively, with 10 bases between them. This CDR3 comprises 12 residues. The CDR3 here is CASSSFGEKLFF. The CDR3 DNA sequence: TGTGCCAGCAGTTCATTCGGGGAAAAACTGTTTTTT.

V is TRBV7-9 and J is TRBJ1-5; no clear D. There are 14 residues in the CDR3. The germline V and J ends were trimmed by 1 base and 9 bases, with 13 bases remaining between them. Germline CDR1 and CDR2: SEHNR and FQNEAQ (reference sequence). This CDR3 is CASSLEGWRSPQHF. The CDR3 nucleotides read TGTGCCAGCAGCTTAGAAGGGTGGCGGTCGCCCCAGCATTTT.

The table lists this clonotype with a few counts. DNA for the CDR3: TGCGCCAGCAGCTCCCAGAACACCGGGGAGCTGTTTTTT. This codes for CASSSQNTGELFF. The chain carries TRBV5-1 and TRBJ2-2; D ambiguous. Germline-derived CDR1 and CDR2 are SGHRS and YFSETQ. Trimming left V 3 bases short and J 1 base short, with 4 bases between. The CDR3 is 13 amino acids.